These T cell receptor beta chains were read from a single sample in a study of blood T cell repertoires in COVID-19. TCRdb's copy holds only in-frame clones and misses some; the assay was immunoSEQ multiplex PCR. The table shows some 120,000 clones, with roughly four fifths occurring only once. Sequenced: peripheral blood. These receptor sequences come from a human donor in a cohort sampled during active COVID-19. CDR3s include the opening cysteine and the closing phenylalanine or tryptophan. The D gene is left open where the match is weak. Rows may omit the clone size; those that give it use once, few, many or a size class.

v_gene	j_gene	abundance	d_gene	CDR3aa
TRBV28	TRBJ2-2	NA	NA	CASSFLYRATGELFF
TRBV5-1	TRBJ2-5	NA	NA	CASSLAETQYF
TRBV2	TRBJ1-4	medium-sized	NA	CASFSGGGGGEKLFF
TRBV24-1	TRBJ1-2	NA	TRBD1	CATSGAGGTSFYTF
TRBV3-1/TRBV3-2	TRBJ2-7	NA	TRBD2	CASTSRNAEKVRGGSYF
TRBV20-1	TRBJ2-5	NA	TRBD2	CSASGLAGGPSPIRETQYF
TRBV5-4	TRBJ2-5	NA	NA	CASSLGPEETQYF
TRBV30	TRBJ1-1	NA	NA	CAWSLRGVAFF
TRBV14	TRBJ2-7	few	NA	CASSQEGRSGEQYF
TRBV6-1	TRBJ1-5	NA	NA	CASSGRDTYSNQPQHF
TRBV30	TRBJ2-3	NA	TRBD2	CAWSLAGGPGDTQYF
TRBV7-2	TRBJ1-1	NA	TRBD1	CASSGGQGTEAFF
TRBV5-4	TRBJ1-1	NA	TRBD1	CASSLQGTEGTEAFF
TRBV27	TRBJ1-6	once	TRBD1	CASSRDRVNSPLHF